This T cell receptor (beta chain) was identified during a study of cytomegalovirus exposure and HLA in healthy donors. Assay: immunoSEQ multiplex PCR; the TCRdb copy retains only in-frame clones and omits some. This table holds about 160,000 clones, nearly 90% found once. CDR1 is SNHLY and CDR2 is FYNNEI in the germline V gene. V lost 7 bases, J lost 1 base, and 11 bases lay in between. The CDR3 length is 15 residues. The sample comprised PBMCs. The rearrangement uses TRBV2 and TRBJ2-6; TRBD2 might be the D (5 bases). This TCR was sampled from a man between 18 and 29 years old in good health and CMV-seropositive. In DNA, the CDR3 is TGTGCCAGCAAGGTCGGGGTATCTGGGGCCAACGTCCTGACTTTC. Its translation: CASKVGVSGANVLTF.